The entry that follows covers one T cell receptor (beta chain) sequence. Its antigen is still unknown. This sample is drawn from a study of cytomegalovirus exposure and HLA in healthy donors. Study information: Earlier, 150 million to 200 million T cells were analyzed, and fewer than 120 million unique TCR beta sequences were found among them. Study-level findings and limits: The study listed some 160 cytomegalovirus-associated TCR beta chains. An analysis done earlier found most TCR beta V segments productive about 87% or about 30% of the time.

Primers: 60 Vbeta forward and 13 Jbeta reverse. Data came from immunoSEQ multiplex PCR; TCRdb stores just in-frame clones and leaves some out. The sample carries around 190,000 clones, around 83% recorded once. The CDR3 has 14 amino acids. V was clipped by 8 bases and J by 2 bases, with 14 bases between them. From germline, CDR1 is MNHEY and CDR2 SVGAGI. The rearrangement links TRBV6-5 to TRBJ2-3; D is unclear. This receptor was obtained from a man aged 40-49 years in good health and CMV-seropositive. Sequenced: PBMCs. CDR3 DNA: TGTGCCAGCGCTCAGCGCACGCTCACAGATACGCAGTATTTT. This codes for CASAQRTLTDTQYF.